The 18 T cell receptor beta chains given below trace back to one sample, sequenced in a study of chemoradiotherapy in HPV16-positive cancers. TCRdb's copy holds only in-frame clones and misses some; the assay was immunoSEQ multiplex PCR. The data hold about 870 clones, with over 75% observed a single time. The material was tumor tissue, obtained from a patient who underwent chemoradiotherapy. The receptors stem from a human donor with HPV-associated anogenital cancer.

This clone appeared a single time. The gene calls are TRBV5-1 and TRBJ1-4; D may be TRBD1 (5 bases). From germline, CDR1 is SGHRS and CDR2 YFSETQ. This CDR3 is 16 amino acids long. Trimming shortened V by 4 bases and J by 0 bases, and 13 bases separated the two germline ends. CDR3 region: CASSPGADATNEKLFF. The CDR3 nucleotides are TGCGCCAGCAGCCCCGGGGCGGACGCAACTAATGAAAAACTGTTTTTT.

The chain links TRBV5-4 to TRBJ2-5; TRBD2 is a possible D gene (5 bases). This CDR3 has 14 amino acids. V was clipped by 2 bases and J by 4 bases, with 12 bases between them. Germline CDR1 is SGHNT and CDR2 is YYREEE (reference sequence). The CDR3 here is CASSFGETRETQYF. DNA for the CDR3: TGTGCCAGCAGCTTCGGGGAAACGAGAGAGACCCAGTACTTC.

Remarks on this clone: At the DNA level, this CDR3 is encoded by other sequences in the same sample as well. The chain carries TRBV30 and TRBJ1-3; D might be TRBD1 (5 bases). The germline CDR1 and CDR2 sequences are GTSNPN and SVGIG (reference sequence). V gave up 4 bases and J gave up 2 bases, with 9 bases separating them. The CDR3 runs to 13 residues. CDR3 region: CAWKQGAGNTIYF. CDR3 nucleotides: TGTGCCTGGAAGCAAGGGGCTGGAAACACCATATATTTT.

The V and J genes are TRBV18 and TRBJ2-5; 9 bases are shared with TRBD1. The germline CDR1 and CDR2 sequences are KGHSH and LQKENI. Trimming took 5 bases from V and 2 from J; bases not matched to a gene: 9. The CDR3 loop spans 16 amino acids. CDR3 protein: CASSGQQGAQQETQYF. DNA for the CDR3: TGTGCCAGCTCAGGCCAACAGGGGGCTCAACAAGAGACCCAGTACTTC.

V gene TRBV30 combines with J gene TRBJ1-2; no firm D call. Germline loops: CDR1 GTSNPN, CDR2 SVGIG (reference sequence). V was trimmed by 3 bases and J by 11 bases, leaving 13 bases between them. This CDR3 has 11 amino acids. The CDR3 coding sequence is TGTGCCTGGAGGGCTGCCACGGAGTACACCTTC. It yields the protein CAWRAATEYTF.

This chain links TRBV15 with TRBJ2-7; D perhaps matches TRBD2 (6 bases). The CDR3 spans 13 residues. The V and J ends lost 9 bases and 4 bases respectively, with 16 bases between them. The germline V gene encodes CDR1 LNHNV and CDR2 YYDKDF (reference sequence). The CDR3 DNA is TGTGCCACTTCCGGGACTTGGGGGTACGAGCAGTACTTC. Protein product: CATSGTWGYEQYF.

The chain uses TRBV19 and TRBJ2-7, with TRBD1 matching 9 bases. The CDR3 covers 14 residues. The ends lost 8 bases at V and 4 bases at J; junction bases unmatched: 9. Germline CDR1 LNHDA, CDR2 SQIVND (reference sequence). CDR3 loop: CASQSTGGIYEQYF. The CDR3 DNA reads TGTGCCAGTCAGTCAACAGGGGGCATTTACGAGCAGTACTTC.

This chain connects TRBV4-1 to TRBJ1-5, with D perhaps matching TRBD1 (5 bases). Germline CDR1 reads MGHRA; CDR2 reads YSYEKL. Trimming left V 0 bases short and J 2 bases short, with 14 bases between. The CDR3 has 17 amino acids. The CDR3: CASSQDSGMGGNQPQHF. The CDR3 DNA is TGCGCCAGCAGCCAAGATTCAGGGATGGGCGGCAATCAGCCCCAGCATTTT.

In this sample, this clone turned up once. The junction shows a germline mismatch at one end, possibly a read error. This chain uses TRBV5-6 with TRBJ2-7; D is possibly TRBD1 (5 bases). The CDR3 is 13 amino acids. Germline V CDR1 and CDR2: SGHDT, YYEEEE. CDR3 sequence: CASSLRTNYVQYF. Here the CDR3 DNA reads TGTGCCAGCAGCTTGCGGACAAATTACGTGCAGTACTTC. Based on the CDR3 plus reference TRBV5-6 and TRBJ2-7, the full variable domain is DAGVTQSPTHLIKTRGQQVTLRCSPKSGHDTVSWYQQALGQGPQFIFQYYEEEERQRGNFPDRFSGHQFPNYSSELNVNALLLGDSALYLCASSLRTNYVQYFGPGTRLTVT.

The chain joins TRBV5-4 to TRBJ1-3; 7 nucleotides agree with TRBD1. The CDR3 loop spans 15 amino acids. V was pared by 1 base and J by 0 bases, with 1 base of the junction left unmatched. Germline-derived CDR1 and CDR2 are SGHNT and YYREEE (reference sequence). The CDR3: CASSLQGDSGNTIYF. Here the CDR3 DNA reads TGTGCCAGCAGCTTGCAGGGGGACTCTGGAAACACCATATATTTT.

This clone has just one count. CDR3 loop: CASSSTGYTEAFF. The CDR3 DNA is TGTGCCAGCAGTTCAACAGGGTACACTGAAGCTTTCTTT. The J gene is TRBJ1-1, the V gene TRBV2, with D tentatively TRBD1 (6 bases). The CDR3 runs 13 residues. The V gene lost 5 bases and the J gene lost 3 bases, with 10 bases spanning the gap. Germline V lookup: CDR1 SNHLY, CDR2 FYNNEI.

This chain connects TRBV2 to TRBJ1-2; D not certain. The ends were cut back, 3 bases at V and 3 bases at J, with 23 bases in the middle. Germline V gene data show CDR1 as SNHLY and CDR2 as FYNNEI. The CDR3 contains 18 residues. Here the CDR3 reads CASSDDTLEFNGDYGYTF. The CDR3 nucleotides read TGTGCCAGCAGTGATGACACTCTCGAATTCAACGGCGACTATGGCTACACCTTC. The full variable domain, its missing parts supplied by reference TRBV2 and TRBJ1-2, is EPEVTQTPSHQVTQMGQEVILRCVPISNHLYFYWYRQILGQKVEFLVSFYNNEISEKSEIFDDQFSVERPDGSNFTLKIRSTKLEDSAMYFCASSDDTLEFNGDYGYTFGSGTRLTVV.

The gene calls are TRBV18 and TRBJ1-5, with 10 bases matching TRBD1. V shed 1 base and J 7 bases; nucleotides not matched to a gene: 4. This CDR3 spans 15 amino acids. Germline V lookup: CDR1 KGHSH, CDR2 LQKENI. Written as DNA, the CDR3 is TGTGCCAGCTCACCACAGGGACAGGGGTGGCAGCCCCAGCATTTT. Residues: CASSPQGQGWQPQHF.

The rearrangement joins TRBV19 to TRBJ2-7; 7 bases line up with TRBD2. Germline V gene data show CDR1 as LNHDA and CDR2 as SQIVND (reference sequence). V dropped 5 bases and J dropped 2; count of bases not matched to a gene: 6. This CDR3 spans 14 amino acids. This CDR3 reads CASSPGTNTYEQYF. Written as DNA, the CDR3 is TGTGCCAGTAGTCCCGGGACTAATACCTACGAGCAGTACTTC.

This clone was seen more than once but under ten times. Here the CDR3 reads CASSPTLWTAGELFF. DNA of the CDR3: TGTGCCAGCAGTCCAACCCTTTGGACAGCCGGGGAGCTGTTTTTT. V is TRBV28 and J is TRBJ2-2, with D tentatively TRBD1 (6 bases). The CDR3 is made up of 15 amino acids. Trimming took off 5 bases at V and 6 bases at J, with 16 bases between the two ends. The V gene's germline CDR1 is MDHEN and CDR2 SYDVKM.

This rearrangement joins TRBV6-4 to TRBJ1-2; D is ambiguous. Germline CDR1 MRHNA, CDR2 SNTAGT. The V end was cut by 2 bases, the J end by 8 bases, with 12 bases between. There are 13 residues in the CDR3. CDR3 nucleotide sequence: TGTGCCAGCAGTGACACACTTAAGGGAGGCTACACCTTC. Amino acid sequence: CASSDTLKGGYTF.

The chain employs TRBV5-5 and TRBJ1-1; TRBD1 might be the D (6 bases). The V and J ends lost 0 bases and 10 bases respectively, with 10 bases between them. The CDR3 runs to 12 residues. Germline V CDR1 and CDR2: SGHKS, YYEKEE (reference sequence). This CDR3 reads CASSLATGLAFF. CDR3 bases: TGTGCCAGCAGCTTGGCTACAGGGTTAGCTTTCTTT.

This chain joins TRBV21-1 and TRBJ2-3; the table's D call TRBD1 went unverified against the DNA. TRBV21-1 constitutes a pseudogene. The CDR3 runs to 16 residues. The CDR3 reads CASSLLATVMQDTQYF. DNA of the CDR3: TGTGCCAGCAGTTTGCTTGCTACAGTCATGCAAGATACGCAGTATTTT.